The 8 T cell receptor beta chains in this list originate from one sample, sequenced in a study of cytomegalovirus exposure and HLA in healthy donors. Data came from immunoSEQ multiplex PCR; TCRdb stores just in-frame clones and leaves some out. The sample yields roughly 230,000 clones, less than 95% seen once. Material for sequencing was PBMCs. The source of these receptors is a young woman in good health and CMV-seronegative.

The CDR3 here is CAISESGTGAYEQYF. In nucleotides, the CDR3 is TGTGCCATCAGTGAGTCGGGGACAGGTGCCTACGAGCAGTACTTC. This rearrangement joins TRBV10-3 to TRBJ2-7; 8 bases fit TRBD1. After removal of 0 bases from V and 2 bases from J, the junction contained 3 bases not matched to a gene. This CDR3 has 15 amino acids. The germline CDR1 and CDR2 sequences are ENHRY and SYGVKD.

This clone was recorded once. The genes are TRBV5-5 and TRBJ2-7; D ambiguous. CDR1 SGHKS and CDR2 YYEKEE come from the germline V gene (reference sequence). V lost 0 bases and J 0 bases, leaving 10 bases between the germline ends. The CDR3 is made up of 15 amino acids. The CDR3 loop is CASSLGGVSSYEQYF. The DNA for the CDR3 is TGTGCCAGCAGCTTGGGTGGGGTTAGCTCCTACGAGCAGTACTTC. The variable domain in full, with the rest retrieved from reference TRBV5-5 and TRBJ2-7, is DAGVTQSPTHLIKTRGQQVTLRCSPISGHKSVSWYQQVLGQGPQFIFQYYEKEERGRGNFPDRFSARQFPNYSSELNVNALLLGDSALYLCASSLGGVSSYEQYFGPGTRLTVT.

The V gene is TRBV10-3, the J gene TRBJ2-1; D is uncertain. The CDR3 has 13 residues. Germline V lookup: CDR1 ENHRY, CDR2 SYGVKD. The V end was cut by 5 bases, the J end by 7 bases, with 12 bases between. The CDR3 loop is CAISQYGQNEQFF. CDR3 nucleotides: TGTGCCATCAGTCAATACGGCCAAAATGAGCAGTTCTTC.

The chain uses TRBV7-9 and TRBJ2-3; D not resolved. Germline CDR1 is SEHNR and CDR2 is FQNEAQ (reference sequence). The CDR3 extends over 12 amino acids. Trimming took off 1 base at V and 4 bases at J, with 3 bases between the two ends. For the CDR3, the DNA is TGTGCCAGCAGCTTAGATTCAGATACGCAGTATTTT. Translation: CASSLDSDTQYF.

The chain carries TRBV9 and TRBJ2-3; D call uncertain. Germline CDR1 and CDR2: SGDLS and YYNGEE. Trimming removed 4 bases at V and 2 bases at J, with 11 bases between. The CDR3 is made up of 14 amino acids. CDR3 sequence reads: CASSRQHDTDTQYF. The CDR3 coding sequence is TGTGCCAGCAGCAGACAACACGACACAGATACGCAGTATTTT.

This clone was picked up many times. V is TRBV29-1 and J is TRBJ2-7, with 9 bases lining up with TRBD2. Germline loops: CDR1 SQVTM, CDR2 ANQGSEA. V lost 6 bases, J lost 4 bases, and 7 bases stayed unmatched. This CDR3 has 13 residues. This CDR3 reads CSVQAGGIYEQYF. CDR3 bases: TGCAGCGTGCAAGCGGGAGGAATTTACGAGCAGTACTTC.

The CDR3 DNA follows: TGTGCCAGCTCGAGGTATTACAATGAGCAGTTCTTC. Translating it yields CASSRYYNEQFF. This chain uses TRBV28 with TRBJ2-1, with no clear D. The germline V gene encodes CDR1 MDHEN and CDR2 SYDVKM. Trimming cost V 8 bases and J 4 bases, with 9 bases left between them. This CDR3 comprises 12 residues.

This rearrangement joins TRBV29-1 to TRBJ2-1; TRBD1 matches at 7 bases. Trimming removed 7 bases from V and 1 base from J; junction bases left unmatched: 4. The CDR3 covers 13 residues. The germline V gene encodes CDR1 SQVTM and CDR2 ANQGSEA. The CDR3: CSARQGSYNEQFF. CDR3 in DNA: TGCAGCGCAAGACAGGGTTCCTACAATGAGCAGTTCTTC.